This T cell receptor (beta chain) came from a study of blood T cell repertoires in COVID-19. This clone was seen just once. This CDR3 contains 16 residues. The V gene's germline CDR1 is SGHNT and CDR2 YENEEA. With V trimmed by 2 bases and J by 3 bases, 4 bases remained unmatched. Profiling relied on immunoSEQ multiplex PCR, and the TCRdb table lists in-frame clones only, not all of them. The table shows 93,000 or so clones, with roughly 90% occurring only once. Sample: peripheral blood. This receptor was taken from a woman aged 55-69 years with acute or convalescent COVID-19. The chain combines TRBV11-3 with TRBJ1-6; 7 bases map to TRBD1. The CDR3 nucleotides read TGTGCCAGCAGCTTACCGGGACAGCACTATAATTCACCCCTCCACTTT. Translated, it gives CASSLPGQHYNSPLHF.